This T cell receptor (beta chain) was observed in a study of CD8 T cells in Susac syndrome. This clonotype was seen only once. Random hexamers were used to reverse transcribe the RNA input (about 0.5 to 1 ug). TCRdb re-derived calls from the immunoSEQ multiplex PCR reads in MiXCR, one entry per CDR3 protein. The sample yields some 120,000 distinct CDR3 sequences, around 95% seen once. The sample consisted of CD8+ T cells from PBMCs. The receptor comes from a human donor with Susac syndrome.

CDR3 nucleotides: TGTGCCAGCAGCTTGGGACCGGGAGGCGGGGAGACCCAGTACTTC. Translation gives CASSLGPGGGETQYF. This sequence joins TRBV5-6 and TRBJ2-5, with 7 bases lining up with TRBD2. The V gene end was trimmed by 0 bases and the J gene end by 5 bases; junction bases not matched to a gene: 7. The CDR3 is 15 amino acids. Germline V lookup: CDR1 SGHDT, CDR2 YYEEEE. The full variable domain, completed using reference TRBV5-6 and TRBJ2-5, is DAGVTQSPTHLIKTRGQQVTLRCSPKSGHDTVSWYQQALGQGPQFIFQYYEEEERQRGNFPDRFSGHQFPNYSSELNVNALLLGDSALYLCASSLGPGGGETQYFGPGTRLLVL.